Detailed here is one T cell receptor beta chain. Antigen specificity is unknown. Germline and junction disagree at one end, which may indicate a read error. Some clones are missing from TCRdb's copy, which holds only in-frame ones; the method was immunoSEQ multiplex PCR. The sample includes about 17,000 clones, more than 75% seen only once; the top ten take about 0.7%. This entry is derived from a study of T cells in narcolepsy. Study as a whole: Donors had narcolepsy type 1 or type 2, or were healthy controls. Study results and limitations: Some memory CD4+ repertoires had no autoreactive clone sequences.

The CDR3 sequence is 13 residues long. The germline CDR1 and CDR2 sequences are LNHDA and SQIVND (reference sequence). Sequenced material: memory (CD45RA-) CD4+ T cells from blood. The receptor comes from a human donor in good health. The V gene is TRBV19, the J gene TRBJ1-2; a weak D match, TRBD1 (5 bases). Written as DNA, the CDR3 is TGTGCCAGTAACCCGGACGGGGCCTATCGCTACACCTTC. It is translated as CASNPDGAYRYTF.